The clone carrying this T cell receptor beta chain showed up many times. Its target is unknown. Germline values: CDR1 SGHTA, CDR2 FQGNSA. The V end was cut by 5 bases, the J end by 5 bases, with 12 bases between. The CDR3 covers 14 residues. One entry per CDR3 protein, called by TCRdb with MiXCR from the reads. The sample shows tens of thousands of distinct CDR3 sequences, around 3.8% of them seen only once. This sample is drawn from a study of T cell repertoires in cytomegalovirus infection. Study details: TCR beta signatures that were public indicated CMV infection and matching HLA type. Findings of the study overall: Across the ex vivo response, the dominant clonotypes were HLA-C-restricted CMV-specific TCR beta clonotypes. Summed frequency of shared TCR beta families picked out CMV carriers who also had the relevant HLA.

This rearrangement joins TRBV7-2 to TRBJ2-2; possibly TRBD2 for D (5 bases). The origin of this receptor is a human donor in good health (CMV status not recorded). Some clones in this sample may be carry-over from other donors' samples. Input material: PBMCs. This CDR3 reads CASSPEARTGELFF. CDR3 DNA sequence: TGTGCCAGCAGCCCGGAGGCTCGGACCGGGGAGCTGTTTTTT.